This record concerns one T cell receptor gamma chain sequence. This sequence may be a read error, since a much larger clone differs from it by one base. This record comes from a study of gamma-delta T cells after stem cell transplantation. TCRdb re-called clones from the RT-PCR reads using CATT. The sample has roughly 440 gamma-chain clones, about 60% seen once; the top ten hold around 36%. CDR1 is GITISATS, CDR2 ISYDGTV, per germline (reference sequence). The CDR3 has 15 amino acids. V dropped 1 base and J dropped 8; count of bases not matched to a gene: 2. This chain uses TRGV9 with TRGJP. TCRdb does not report a J gene; here it was assigned by matching the DNA to germline references. The receptor comes from a human donor. It is not recorded whose cells these are; they may come from a transplant donor. Sequenced material: gamma-delta T cells. The CDR3 nucleotides read TGTGCCTTGTGGGAGGTAAAGTTGGGCAAAAAAATCAAGGTATTT. It encodes CALWEVKLGKKIKVF.